This T cell receptor (beta chain) was captured by sequencing in a study of shared clonotypes between healthy human individuals. Whole-study results and caveats: It was observed that 5% to 6.5% of naive CD4 clonotypes were shared across four donors.

The CDR3 runs 15 residues. Germline-derived CDR1 and CDR2 are LGHNA and YNFKEQ. The V gene lost 3 bases and the J gene lost 6 bases, with 17 bases spanning the gap. The data were produced by immunoSEQ multiplex PCR, yet TCRdb's version contains in-frame clones alone and is incomplete. The repertoire consists of about 100,000 clones, with roughly two thirds occurring once and the leading ten covering around 24%. About this clone: Its antigen remains unidentified.

The TCR sequence derives from a woman in her thirties in good health. The rearrangement links TRBV4-2 to TRBJ1-1, with D tentatively TRBD1 (6 bases). The sequencing input was memory CD8+ T cells sorted from blood. Noted subset: CD45RO+ cells pooled with CCR7-negative TemRA cells. In DNA, the CDR3 is TGTGCCAGCAGCCAGGCCGGCGAGGGGGAAGCTGAAGCTTTCTTT. Translating gives CASSQAGEGEAEAFF.